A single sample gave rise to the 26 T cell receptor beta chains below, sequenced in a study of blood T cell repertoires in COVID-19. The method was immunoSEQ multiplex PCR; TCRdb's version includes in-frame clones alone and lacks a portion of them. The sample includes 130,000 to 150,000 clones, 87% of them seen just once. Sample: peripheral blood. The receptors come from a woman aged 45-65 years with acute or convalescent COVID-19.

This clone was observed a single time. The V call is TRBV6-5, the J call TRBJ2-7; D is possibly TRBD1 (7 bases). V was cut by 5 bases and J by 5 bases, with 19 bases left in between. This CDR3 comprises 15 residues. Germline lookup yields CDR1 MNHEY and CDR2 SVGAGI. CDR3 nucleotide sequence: TGTGCCAGCAGTAGGTCTGGAGGGGGCCGCGACGAGCAGTACTTC. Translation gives CASSRSGGGRDEQYF.

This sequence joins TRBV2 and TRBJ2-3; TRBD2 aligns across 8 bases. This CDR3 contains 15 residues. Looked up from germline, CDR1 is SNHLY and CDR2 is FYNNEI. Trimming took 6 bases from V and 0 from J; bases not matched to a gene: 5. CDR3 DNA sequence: TGTGCCAGCAGCGCTGCTAGCGGGAGCACAGATACGCAGTATTTT. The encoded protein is CASSAASGSTDTQYF.

CDR3 sequence: CASSETNRGSEKLFF. For the CDR3, the DNA is TGTGCCAGCAGTGAAACCAACAGGGGGTCTGAAAAACTGTTTTTT. This rearrangement joins TRBV2 to TRBJ1-4; TRBD1 matches at 8 bases. CDR1 is SNHLY, CDR2 FYNNEI, per germline. This CDR3 region has 15 residues. V lost 2 bases and J lost 7; bases outside the gene matches: 6.

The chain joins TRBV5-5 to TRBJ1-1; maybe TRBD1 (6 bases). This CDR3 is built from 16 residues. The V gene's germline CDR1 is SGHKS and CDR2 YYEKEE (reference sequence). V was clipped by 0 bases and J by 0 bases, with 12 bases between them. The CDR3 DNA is TGTGCCAGCAGCTTGGCCGTGGGGACAATGAACACTGAAGCTTTCTTT. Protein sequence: CASSLAVGTMNTEAFF.

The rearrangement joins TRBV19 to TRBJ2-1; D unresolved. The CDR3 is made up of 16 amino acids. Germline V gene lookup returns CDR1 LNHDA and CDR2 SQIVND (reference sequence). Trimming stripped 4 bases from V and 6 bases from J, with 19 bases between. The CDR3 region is CASSNKTSYGSNEQFF. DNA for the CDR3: TGTGCCAGTAGTAACAAGACTTCTTACGGCTCCAATGAGCAGTTCTTC.

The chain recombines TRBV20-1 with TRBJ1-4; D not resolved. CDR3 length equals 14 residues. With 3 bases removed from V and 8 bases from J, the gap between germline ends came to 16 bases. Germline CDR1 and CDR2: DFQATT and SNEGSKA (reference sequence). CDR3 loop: CSASARGFEEKLFF. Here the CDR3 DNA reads TGCAGTGCTAGTGCGAGAGGGTTTGAGGAAAAACTGTTTTTT.

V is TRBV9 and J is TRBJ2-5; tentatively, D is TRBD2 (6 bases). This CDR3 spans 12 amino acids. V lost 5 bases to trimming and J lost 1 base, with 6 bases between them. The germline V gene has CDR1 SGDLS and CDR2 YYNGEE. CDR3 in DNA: TGTGCCAGCAGGGGAGGCCAAGAGACCCAGTACTTC. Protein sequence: CASRGGQETQYF.

CDR3 sequence (DNA): TGCGCCAGCAGCTTGGGGGCCAGCCTTTACGAGCAGTACTTC. It is translated as CASSLGASLYEQYF. The chain couples TRBV5-1 to TRBJ2-7; D unclear. V lost 0 bases and J lost 4, with 11 bases in between. This CDR3 contains 14 residues. CDR1 and CDR2 (germline): SGHRS, YFSETQ.

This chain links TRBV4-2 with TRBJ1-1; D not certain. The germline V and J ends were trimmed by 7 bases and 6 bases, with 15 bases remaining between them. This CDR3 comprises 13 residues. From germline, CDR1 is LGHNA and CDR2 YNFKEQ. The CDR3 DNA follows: TGTGCCAGCAACAATCTGAGGGTGGCTGAAGCTTTCTTT. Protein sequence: CASNNLRVAEAFF.

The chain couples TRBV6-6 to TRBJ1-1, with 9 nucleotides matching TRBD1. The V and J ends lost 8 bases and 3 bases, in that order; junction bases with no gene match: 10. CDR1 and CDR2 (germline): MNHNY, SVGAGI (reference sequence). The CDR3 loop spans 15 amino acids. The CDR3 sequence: CASHSPRTGDTEAFF. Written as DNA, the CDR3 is TGTGCCAGCCACTCCCCCCGGACAGGGGACACTGAAGCTTTCTTT.

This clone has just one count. The CDR3 DNA follows: TGTGCCAGCAGTGCTACAGGGCGTTGGACTGAAGCTTTCTTT. The encoded protein is CASSATGRWTEAFF. The V call is TRBV2, the J call TRBJ1-1; weak D call: TRBD1 (6 bases). CDR3 length equals 14 residues. The germline V gene encodes CDR1 SNHLY and CDR2 FYNNEI. Trimming removed 4 bases from V and 5 bases from J, with 14 bases in between.

The CDR3 region has the DNA TGTGCCAGCAGTTTGTACAGGGGTTCCTATGGCTACACCTTC. It codes for CASSLYRGSYGYTF. The chain links TRBV28 to TRBJ1-2; the match to TRBD1 covers 7 bases. The CDR3 has 14 residues. With V trimmed by 3 bases and J by 4 bases, 5 bases remained unmatched. CDR1 MDHEN and CDR2 SYDVKM come from the germline V gene.

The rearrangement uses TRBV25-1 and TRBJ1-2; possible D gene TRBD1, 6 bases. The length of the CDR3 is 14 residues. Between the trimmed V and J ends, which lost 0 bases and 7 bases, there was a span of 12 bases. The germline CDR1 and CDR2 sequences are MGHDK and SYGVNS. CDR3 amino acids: CASSEYGTTGGYTF. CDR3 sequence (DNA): TGTGCCAGCAGTGAATATGGGACAACCGGTGGCTACACCTTC.

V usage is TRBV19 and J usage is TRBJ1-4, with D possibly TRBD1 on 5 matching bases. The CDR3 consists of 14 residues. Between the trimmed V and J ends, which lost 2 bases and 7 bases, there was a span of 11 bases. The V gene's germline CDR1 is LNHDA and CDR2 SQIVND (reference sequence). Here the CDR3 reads CASSIYGGSEKLFF. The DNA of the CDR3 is TGTGCCAGTAGTATATACGGGGGGAGTGAAAAACTGTTTTTT.

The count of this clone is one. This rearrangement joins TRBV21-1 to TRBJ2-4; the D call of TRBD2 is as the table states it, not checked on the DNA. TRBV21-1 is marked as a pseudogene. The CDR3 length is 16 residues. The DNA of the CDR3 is TGTGCCAGCAGAGAGGCTAGCGGGCTAGCCAAAAACATTCAGTACTTC. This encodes CASREASGLAKNIQYF.

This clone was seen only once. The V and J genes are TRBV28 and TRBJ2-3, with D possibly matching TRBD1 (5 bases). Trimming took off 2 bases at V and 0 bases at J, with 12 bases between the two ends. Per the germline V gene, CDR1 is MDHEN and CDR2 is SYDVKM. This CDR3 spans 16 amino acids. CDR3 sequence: CASSLGAILSTDTQYF. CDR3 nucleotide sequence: TGTGCCAGCAGTTTAGGGGCCATCCTTAGCACAGATACGCAGTATTTT. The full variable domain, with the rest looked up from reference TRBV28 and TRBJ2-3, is DVKVTQSSRYLVKRTGEKVFLECVQDMDHENMFWYRQDPGLGLRLIYFSYDVKMKEKGDIPEGYSVSREKKERFSLILESASTNQTSMYLCASSLGAILSTDTQYFGPGTRLTVL.

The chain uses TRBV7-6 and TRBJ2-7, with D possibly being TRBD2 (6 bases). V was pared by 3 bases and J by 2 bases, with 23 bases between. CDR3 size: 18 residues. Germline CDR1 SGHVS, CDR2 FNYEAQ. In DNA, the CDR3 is TGTGCCAGCAGCTTTAGGAGGGACCGAGGTGGCACTGCCTACGAGCAGTACTTC. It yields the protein CASSFRRDRGGTAYEQYF.

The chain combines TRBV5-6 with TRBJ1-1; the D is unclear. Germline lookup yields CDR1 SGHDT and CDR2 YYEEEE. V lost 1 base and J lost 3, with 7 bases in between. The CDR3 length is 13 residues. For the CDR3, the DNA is TGTGCCAGCAGCTTGTTATTCGACACTGAAGCTTTCTTT. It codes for CASSLLFDTEAFF.

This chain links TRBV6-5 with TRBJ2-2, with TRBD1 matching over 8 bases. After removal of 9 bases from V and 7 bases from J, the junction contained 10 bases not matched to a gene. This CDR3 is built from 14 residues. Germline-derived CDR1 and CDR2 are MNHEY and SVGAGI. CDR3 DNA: TGTGCCAGTACAGGGACAGGCGGTGACGGGGAGCTGTTTTTT. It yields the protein CASTGTGGDGELFF.

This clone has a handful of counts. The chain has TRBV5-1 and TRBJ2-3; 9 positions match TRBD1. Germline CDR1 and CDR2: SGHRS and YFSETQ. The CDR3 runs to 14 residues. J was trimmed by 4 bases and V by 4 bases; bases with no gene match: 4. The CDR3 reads CASSTGQGSDTQYF. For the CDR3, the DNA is TGCGCCAGCAGCACTGGACAGGGGTCAGATACGCAGTATTTT. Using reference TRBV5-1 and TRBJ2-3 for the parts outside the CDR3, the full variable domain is KAGVTQTPRYLIKTRGQQVTLSCSPISGHRSVSWYQQTPGQGLQFLFEYFSETQRNKGNFPGRFSGRQFSNSRSEMNVSTLELGDSALYLCASSTGQGSDTQYFGPGTRLTVL.

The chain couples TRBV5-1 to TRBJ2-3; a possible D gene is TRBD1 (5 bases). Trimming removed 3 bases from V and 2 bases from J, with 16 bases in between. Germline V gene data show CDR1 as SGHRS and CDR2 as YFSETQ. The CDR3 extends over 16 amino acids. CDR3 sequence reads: CASSSTTATLTDTQYF. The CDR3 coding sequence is TGCGCCAGCAGCTCAACGACAGCTACCCTCACAGATACGCAGTATTTT.

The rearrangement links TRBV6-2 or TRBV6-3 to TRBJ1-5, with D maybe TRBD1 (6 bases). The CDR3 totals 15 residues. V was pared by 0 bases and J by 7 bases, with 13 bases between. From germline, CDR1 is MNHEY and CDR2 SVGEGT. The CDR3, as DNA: TGTGCCAGCAGTTACTCGAGGGGGACGGGGCAGCCCCAGCATTTT. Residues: CASSYSRGTGQPQHF.

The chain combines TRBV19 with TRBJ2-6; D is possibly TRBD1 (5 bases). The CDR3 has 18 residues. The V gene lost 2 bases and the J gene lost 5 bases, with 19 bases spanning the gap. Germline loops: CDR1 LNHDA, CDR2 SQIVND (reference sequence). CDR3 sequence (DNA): TGTGCCAGTAGTATAAGGGGCAGCTCTTTAACTAGGGCCAACGTCCTGACTTTC. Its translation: CASSIRGSSLTRANVLTF. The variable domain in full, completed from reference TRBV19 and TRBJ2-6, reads DGGITQSPKYLFRKEGQNVTLSCEQNLNHDAMYWYRQDPGQGLRLIYYSQIVNDFQKGDIAEGYSVSREKKESFPLTVTSAQKNPTAFYLCASSIRGSSLTRANVLTFGAGSRLTVL.

CDR3 DNA sequence: TGTGCCAGCAGCTTACAGGTGTACTCGGACAGCATTAATTCACCCCTCCACTTT. Amino acids: CASSLQVYSDSINSPLHF. The chain has TRBV9 and TRBJ1-6; D might be TRBD1 (6 bases). Germline V gene sequence: CDR1 SGDLS, CDR2 YYNGEE. Trimming took off 4 bases at V and 6 bases at J, with 23 bases between the two ends. The CDR3 runs 18 residues.

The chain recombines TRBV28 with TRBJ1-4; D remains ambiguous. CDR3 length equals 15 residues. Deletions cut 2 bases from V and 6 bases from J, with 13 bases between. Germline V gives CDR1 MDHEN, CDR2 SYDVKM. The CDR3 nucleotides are TGTGCCAGCAGTTTAACCCGGGAGGGTTATGAAAAACTGTTTTTT. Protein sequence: CASSLTREGYEKLFF.

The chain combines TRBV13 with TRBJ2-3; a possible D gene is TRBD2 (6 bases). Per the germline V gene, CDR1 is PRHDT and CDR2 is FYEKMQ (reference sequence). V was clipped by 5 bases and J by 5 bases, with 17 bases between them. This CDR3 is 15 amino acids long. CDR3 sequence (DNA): TGTGCCAGCAGCCCCCCGGGACTCCGAGTAGATACGCAGTATTTT. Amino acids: CASSPPGLRVDTQYF. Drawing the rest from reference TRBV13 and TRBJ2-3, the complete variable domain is AAGVIQSPRHLIKEKRETATLKCYPIPRHDTVYWYQQGPGQDPQFLISFYEKMQSDKGSIPDRFSAQQFSDYHSELNMSSLELGDSALYFCASSPPGLRVDTQYFGPGTRLTVL.